A single sample gave rise to the 6 T cell receptor beta chains below, sequenced in a study of blood T cell repertoires in COVID-19 (dated by TCRdb to 2020 to 2022). Receptors were amplified or captured by the immunoSEQ multiplex PCR assay. This is the immuneACCESS table as TCRdb keeps it, with only in-frame sequences that have V and J called. A part of the clones is gone; compared with another copy, unresolved V genes explain less than half, and the rest is unexplained. The sample table lists some 48,000 clones, around four fifths of them with a count of one. Around 4.9% of the sample comes from the top ten. The specimen was peripheral blood. The receptors were sampled from a human donor in a cohort sampled during active COVID-19.

J is TRBJ1-1 and V is TRBV18; D is ambiguous. The germline CDR1 and CDR2 sequences are KGHSH and LQKENI. V was shortened by 3 bases and J by 1 base, with 12 bases between the two germline ends. This CDR3 comprises 15 residues. The CDR3 DNA reads TGTGCCAGCTCACCTACGGGGAATCGGAACACTGAAGCTTTCTTT. This codes for CASSPTGNRNTEAFF.

The chain recombines TRBV15 with TRBJ2-7; no reliable D call. V was shortened by 1 base and J by 4 bases, with 5 bases between the two germline ends. Per germline, CDR1 LNHNV and CDR2 YYDKDF (reference sequence). The CDR3 has 12 residues. The DNA of the CDR3 is TGTGCCACCAGCAGAGGCGTTTACGAGCAGTACTTC. This translates into CATSRGVYEQYF.

J is TRBJ1-2 and V is TRBV5-4, with D tentatively TRBD1 (5 bases). CDR3 length: 16 amino acids. Trimming cost V 0 bases and J 4 bases, with 16 bases left between them. CDR1 and CDR2 (germline): SGHNT, YYREEE (reference sequence). The CDR3 DNA reads TGTGCCAGCAGCTTGGCCGGGGCAGGGAGGGCCTATGGCTACACCTTC. Encoded protein: CASSLAGAGRAYGYTF.

V usage is TRBV27 and J usage is TRBJ1-5; D is ambiguous. The CDR3 runs 14 residues. Germline V lookup: CDR1 MNHEY, CDR2 SMNVEV (reference sequence). V was shortened by 3 bases and J by 3 bases, with 9 bases between the two germline ends. CDR3 sequence (DNA): TGTGCCAGCAGTTTGGGCAGTGCCAATCAGCCCCAGCATTTT. Its translation: CASSLGSANQPQHF.

This chain uses TRBV10-3 with TRBJ2-6; weak D call: TRBD1 (6 bases). The CDR3 runs to 14 residues. Germline V gene sequence: CDR1 ENHRY, CDR2 SYGVKD. V was clipped by 6 bases and J by 1 base, with 7 bases between them. DNA of the CDR3: TGTGCCATCAGGGACAGTTCTGGGGCCAACGTCCTGACTTTC. This encodes CAIRDSSGANVLTF.

This clone was seen a handful of times. The chain combines TRBV5-3 with TRBJ1-4, with TRBD1 as a possible D gene (6 bases). TRBV5-3 is marked as an open reading frame, function uncertain. This CDR3 region has 12 residues. V was pared by 6 bases and J by 8 bases, with 11 bases between. CDR3 bases: TGTGCCAGAAACAGGGTTGGAGAAAAACTGTTTTTT. Translating it yields CARNRVGEKLFF.